This TCR beta chain was recorded in a study of T cells after yellow fever vaccination. Using its own MiXCR run on the 5' RACE reads, TCRdb lists one record per CDR3 protein. The sample lists hundreds of thousands of distinct CDR3 sequences; around 20% were seen once. This clonotype has more than one count but fewer than ten. From germline, CDR1 is SGHTA and CDR2 FQGNSA. V trimming: 2 bases; J trimming: 1 base; junction bases outside the gene matches: 4. The CDR3 contains 16 residues. This sample comprised PBMCs, obtained before the yellow fever booster vaccination. The receptor's source is a man aged 18 to 29 who received the YFV17D yellow fever vaccine. The genes are TRBV7-2 and TRBJ2-1, with 8 nucleotides matching TRBD2. The CDR3 nucleotides are TGTGCCAGCAGCTTATTTGTAGCGGGGTCCTACAATGAGCAGTTCTTC. Protein sequence: CASSLFVAGSYNEQFF. The full variable domain, rest sourced from reference TRBV7-2 and TRBJ2-1, is GAGVSQSPSNKVTEKGKDVELRCDPISGHTALYWYRQSLGQGLEFLIYFQGNSAPDKSGLPSDRFSAERTGGSVSTLTIQRTQQEDSAVYLCASSLFVAGSYNEQFFGPGTRLTVL.